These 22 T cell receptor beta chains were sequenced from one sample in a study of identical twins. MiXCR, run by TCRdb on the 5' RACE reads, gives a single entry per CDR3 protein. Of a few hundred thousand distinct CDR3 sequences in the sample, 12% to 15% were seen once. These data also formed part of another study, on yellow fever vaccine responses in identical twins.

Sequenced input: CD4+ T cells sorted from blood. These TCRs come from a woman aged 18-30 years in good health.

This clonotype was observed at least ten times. Here the CDR3 reads CASSLRVSKTVEQFF. The CDR3, as DNA: TGTGCCAGCAGCTTACGTGTCAGTAAAACGGTTGAGCAGTTCTTC. The rearrangement links TRBV11-2 to TRBJ2-1; no clear D gene. Looked up from germline, CDR1 is SGHAT and CDR2 is FQNNGV. V was shortened by 2 bases and J by 9 bases, with 17 bases between the two germline ends. The CDR3 runs to 15 residues. The full variable domain, in which reference TRBV11-2 and TRBJ2-1 provide the parts outside the CDR3, is EAGVAQSPRYKIIEKRQSVAFWCNPISGHATLYWYQQILGQGPKLLIQFQNNGVVDDSQLPKDRFSAERLKGVDSTLKIQPAKLEDSAVYLCASSLRVSKTVEQFFGPGTRLTVL.

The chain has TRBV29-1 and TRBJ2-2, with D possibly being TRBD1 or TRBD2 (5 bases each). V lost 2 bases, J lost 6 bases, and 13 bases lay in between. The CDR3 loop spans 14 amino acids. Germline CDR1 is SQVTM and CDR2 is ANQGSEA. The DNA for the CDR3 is TGCAGCGTTGAAAAGCCAGGGAGCCCCGGGGAGCTGTTTTTT. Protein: CSVEKPGSPGELFF.

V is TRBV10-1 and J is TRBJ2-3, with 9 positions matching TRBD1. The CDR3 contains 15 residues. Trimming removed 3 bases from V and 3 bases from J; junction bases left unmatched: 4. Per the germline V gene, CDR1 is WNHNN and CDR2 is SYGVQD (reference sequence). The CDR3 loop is CASSDGGQGTDTQYF. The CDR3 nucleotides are TGCGCCAGCAGTGATGGGGGACAGGGTACAGATACGCAGTATTTT.

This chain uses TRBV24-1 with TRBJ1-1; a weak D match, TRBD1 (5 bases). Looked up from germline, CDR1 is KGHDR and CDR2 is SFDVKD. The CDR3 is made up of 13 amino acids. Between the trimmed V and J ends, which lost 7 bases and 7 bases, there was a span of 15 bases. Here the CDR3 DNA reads TGTGCCACCAGCCGGCACGGGGGGGGTGAAGCTTTCTTT. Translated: CATSRHGGGEAFF.

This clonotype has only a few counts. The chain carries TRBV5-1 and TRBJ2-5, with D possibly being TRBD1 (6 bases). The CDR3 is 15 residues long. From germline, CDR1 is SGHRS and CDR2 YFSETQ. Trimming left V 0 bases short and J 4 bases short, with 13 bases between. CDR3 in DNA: TGCGCCAGCAGCTTGGTGGACAGACCAGGAGAGACCCAGTACTTC. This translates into CASSLVDRPGETQYF.

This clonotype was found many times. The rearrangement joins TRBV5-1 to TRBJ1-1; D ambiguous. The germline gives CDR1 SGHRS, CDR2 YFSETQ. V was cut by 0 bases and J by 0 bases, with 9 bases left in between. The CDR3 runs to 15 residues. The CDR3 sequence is CASSLGGEVNTEAFF. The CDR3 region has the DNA TGCGCCAGCAGCTTGGGTGGGGAGGTGAACACTGAAGCTTTCTTT.

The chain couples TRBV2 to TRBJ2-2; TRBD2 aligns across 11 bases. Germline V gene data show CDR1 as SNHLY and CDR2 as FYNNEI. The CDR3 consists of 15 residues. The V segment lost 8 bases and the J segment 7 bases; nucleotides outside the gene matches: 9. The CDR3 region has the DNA TGTGCCAGCCTTAGCGGGGGGGCTGAGGTCGGGGAGCTGTTTTTT. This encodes CASLSGGAEVGELFF.

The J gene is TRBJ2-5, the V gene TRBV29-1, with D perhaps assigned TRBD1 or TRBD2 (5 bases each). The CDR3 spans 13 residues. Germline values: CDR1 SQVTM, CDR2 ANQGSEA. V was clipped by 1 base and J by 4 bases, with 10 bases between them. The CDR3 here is CSVEVDGAETQYF. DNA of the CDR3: TGCAGCGTTGAAGTTGACGGGGCAGAGACCCAGTACTTC.

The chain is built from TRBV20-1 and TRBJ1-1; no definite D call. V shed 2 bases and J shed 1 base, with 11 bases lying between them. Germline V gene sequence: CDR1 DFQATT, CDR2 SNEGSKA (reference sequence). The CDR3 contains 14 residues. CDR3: CSARLFGPNTEAFF. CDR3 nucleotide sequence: TGCAGTGCTAGACTCTTCGGCCCGAACACTGAAGCTTTCTTT.

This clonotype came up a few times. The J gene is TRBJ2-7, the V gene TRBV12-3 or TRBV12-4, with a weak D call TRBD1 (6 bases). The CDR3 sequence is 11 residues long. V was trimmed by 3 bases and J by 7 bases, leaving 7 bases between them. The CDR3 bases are TGTGCCAGCAGTTTGAGGGGGGAGCAGTACTTC. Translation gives CASSLRGEQYF.

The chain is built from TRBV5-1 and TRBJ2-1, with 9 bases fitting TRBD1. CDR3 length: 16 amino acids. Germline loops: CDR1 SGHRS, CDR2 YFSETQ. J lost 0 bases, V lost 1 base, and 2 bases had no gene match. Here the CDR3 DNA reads TGCGCCAGCAGCTTGATGACAGGGGGCTCCTACAATGAGCAGTTCTTC. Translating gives CASSLMTGGSYNEQFF.

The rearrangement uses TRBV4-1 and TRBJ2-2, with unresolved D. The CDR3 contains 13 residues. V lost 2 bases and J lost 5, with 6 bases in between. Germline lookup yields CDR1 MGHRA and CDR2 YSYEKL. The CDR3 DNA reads TGCGCCAGCAGCCAATATATAACCGGGGAGCTGTTTTTT. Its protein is CASSQYITGELFF.

This CDR3 reads CASSGGTSGVLGYF. The CDR3, as DNA: TGCGCCAGCAGCGGCGGGACTAGCGGGGTACTCGGGTACTTC. The genes are TRBV5-1 and TRBJ2-5, with 13 bases that match TRBD2. J was trimmed by 13 bases and V by 4 bases; bases with no gene match: 10. Germline V gives CDR1 SGHRS, CDR2 YFSETQ. CDR3 length equals 14 residues.

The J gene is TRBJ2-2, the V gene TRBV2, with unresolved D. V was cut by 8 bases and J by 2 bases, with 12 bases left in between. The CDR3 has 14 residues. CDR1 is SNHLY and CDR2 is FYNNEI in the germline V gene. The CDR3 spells CASESGVNTGELFF. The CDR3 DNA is TGTGCCAGCGAATCCGGAGTCAACACCGGGGAGCTGTTTTTT.

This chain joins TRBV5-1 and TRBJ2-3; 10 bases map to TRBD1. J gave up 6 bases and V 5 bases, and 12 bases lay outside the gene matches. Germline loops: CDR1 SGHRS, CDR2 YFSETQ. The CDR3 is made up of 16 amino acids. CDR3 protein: CASSSGQGSTIDTQYF. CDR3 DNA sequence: TGCGCCAGCAGTTCGGGACAGGGGTCTACAATCGATACGCAGTATTTT.

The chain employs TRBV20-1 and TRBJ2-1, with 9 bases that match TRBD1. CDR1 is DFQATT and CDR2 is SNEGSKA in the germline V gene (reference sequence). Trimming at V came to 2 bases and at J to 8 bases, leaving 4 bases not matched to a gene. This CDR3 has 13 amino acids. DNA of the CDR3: TGCAGTGCTAGAAGGACAGGGGAGCATGAGCAGTTCTTC. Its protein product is CSARRTGEHEQFF.

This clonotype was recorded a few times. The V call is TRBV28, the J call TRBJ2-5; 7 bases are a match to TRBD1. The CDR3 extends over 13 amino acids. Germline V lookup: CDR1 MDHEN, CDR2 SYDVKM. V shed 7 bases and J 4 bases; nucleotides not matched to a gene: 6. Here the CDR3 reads CASKVAGGETQYF. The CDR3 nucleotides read TGTGCCAGCAAGGTCGCAGGGGGAGAGACCCAGTACTTC.

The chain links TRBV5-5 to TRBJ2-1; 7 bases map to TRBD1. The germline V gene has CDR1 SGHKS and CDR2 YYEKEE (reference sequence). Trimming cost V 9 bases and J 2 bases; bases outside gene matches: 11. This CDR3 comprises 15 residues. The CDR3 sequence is CAMGPTGLAYNEQFF. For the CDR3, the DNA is TGTGCCATGGGCCCGACAGGGTTAGCCTACAATGAGCAGTTCTTC.

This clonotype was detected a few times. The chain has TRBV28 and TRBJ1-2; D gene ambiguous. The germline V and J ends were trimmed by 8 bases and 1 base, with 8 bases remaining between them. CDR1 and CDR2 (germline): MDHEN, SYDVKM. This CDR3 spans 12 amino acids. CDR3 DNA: TGTGCCAGCGAGACGGTTAACTATGGCTACACCTTC. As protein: CASETVNYGYTF.

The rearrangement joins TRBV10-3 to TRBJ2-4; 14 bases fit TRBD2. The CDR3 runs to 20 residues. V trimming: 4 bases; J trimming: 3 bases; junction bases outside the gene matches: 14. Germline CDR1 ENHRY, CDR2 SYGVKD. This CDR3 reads CAISGRPGLAGVGGKNIQYF. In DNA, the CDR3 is TGTGCCATCAGTGGTCGGCCGGGACTAGCGGGAGTGGGAGGCAAAAACATTCAGTACTTC.

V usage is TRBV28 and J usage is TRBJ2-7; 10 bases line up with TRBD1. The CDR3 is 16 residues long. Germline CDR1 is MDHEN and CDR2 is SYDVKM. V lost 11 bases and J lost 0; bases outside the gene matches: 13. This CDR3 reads CAARTGGGSSSYEQYF. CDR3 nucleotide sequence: TGTGCCGCCCGGACAGGGGGAGGGTCGAGCTCCTACGAGCAGTACTTC.

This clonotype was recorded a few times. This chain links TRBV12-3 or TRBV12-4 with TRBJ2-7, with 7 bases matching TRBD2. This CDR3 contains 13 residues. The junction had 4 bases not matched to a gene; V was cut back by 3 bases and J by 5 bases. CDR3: CASSLGGVDEQYF. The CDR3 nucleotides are TGTGCCAGCAGTTTGGGGGGGGTGGACGAGCAGTACTTC.